The next 9 T cell receptor beta chains were all read from a single sample in a study of blood T cell repertoires in COVID-19. The repertoire was sequenced with immunoSEQ multiplex PCR; TCRdb's copy has only in-frame clones and lacks some. The sample includes 200,000 to 250,000 clones, roughly 80% seen only once; the top ten take less than 6%. Sequencing was performed on peripheral blood. The receptors derive from a woman aged 70 to 79 with acute or convalescent COVID-19.

The rearrangement links TRBV7-9 to TRBJ2-1; 13 nucleotides match TRBD2. Per the germline V gene, CDR1 is SEHNR and CDR2 is FQNEAQ (reference sequence). The CDR3 length is 19 residues. Trimming at V came to 3 bases and at J to 7 bases, leaving 15 bases not matched to a gene. This chain's CDR3 is CASSFGTSGMLGLGNEQFF. The CDR3 region has the DNA TGTGCCAGCAGCTTCGGGACTAGCGGGATGTTAGGGCTTGGGAATGAGCAGTTCTTC. The variable domain in full, with the rest retrieved from reference TRBV7-9 and TRBJ2-1, is DTGVSQNPRHKITKRGQNVTFRCDPISEHNRLYWYRQTLGQGPEFLTYFQNEAQLEKSRLLSDRFSAERPKGSFSTLEIQRTEQGDSAMYLCASSFGTSGMLGLGNEQFFGPGTRLTVL.

The rearrangement joins TRBV20-1 to TRBJ1-1, with 12 bases matching TRBD1. Germline CDR1 is DFQATT and CDR2 is SNEGSKA (reference sequence). The CDR3 has 13 amino acids. V dropped 3 bases and J dropped 9; count of bases not matched to a gene: 5. CDR3 region: CSASKRDRGQAFF. The CDR3 DNA reads as TGCAGTGCTAGTAAGAGGGACAGGGGGCAAGCTTTCTTT.

This chain joins TRBV5-1 and TRBJ2-3; TRBD2 aligns across 10 bases. J lost 4 bases, V lost 0 bases, and 5 bases had no gene match. The CDR3 extends over 16 amino acids. CDR1 SGHRS and CDR2 YFSETQ come from the germline V gene. In nucleotides, the CDR3 is TGCGCCAGCAGCTTGGTCCTAGCGGGAGAATCAGATACGCAGTATTTT. As protein: CASSLVLAGESDTQYF.

The CDR3 coding sequence is TGCAGCGCCCTAGCGGGATCGAACACCGGGGAGCTGTTTTTT. It codes for CSALAGSNTGELFF. The V gene is TRBV29-1, the J gene TRBJ2-2; 9 bases match TRBD2. V shed 7 bases, J shed 0 bases, and the junction held 3 bases outside the gene matches. The CDR3 covers 14 residues. Germline V gene sequence: CDR1 SQVTM, CDR2 ANQGSEA.

This sequence joins TRBV6-2 or TRBV6-3 and TRBJ2-1; D unresolved. Germline CDR1 reads MNHEY; CDR2 reads SVGEGT. The V end was cut by 5 bases, the J end by 3 bases, with 23 bases between. CDR3 length equals 18 residues. The CDR3 region is CASSQPGPLGFFYNEQFF. DNA for the CDR3: TGTGCCAGCAGTCAGCCGGGTCCCCTCGGTTTCTTCTACAATGAGCAGTTCTTC.

The J gene is TRBJ2-1, the V gene TRBV7-6; tentative D call: TRBD2 (5 bases). The CDR3 has 15 amino acids. Trimming removed 5 bases at V and 3 bases at J, with 14 bases between. CDR1 and CDR2 (germline): SGHVS, FNYEAQ. CDR3 sequence: CASSPQPGSYNEQFF. The DNA for the CDR3 is TGTGCCAGCAGCCCCCAACCGGGGAGCTACAATGAGCAGTTCTTC. Complete variable domain (other parts from reference TRBV7-6 and TRBJ2-1): GAGVSQSPRYKVTKRGQDVALRCDPISGHVSLYWYRQALGQGPEFLTYFNYEAQQDKSGLPNDRFSAERPEGSISTLTIQRTEQRDSAMYRCASSPQPGSYNEQFFGPGTRLTVL.

V gene TRBV10-3 combines with J gene TRBJ1-1, with no clear D. The germline V gene has CDR1 ENHRY and CDR2 SYGVKD. The CDR3 contains 11 residues. The V and J ends lost 2 bases and 7 bases respectively, with 5 bases between them. Here the CDR3 reads CAISEGSEAFF. The CDR3 DNA follows: TGTGCCATCAGTGAGGGTAGTGAAGCTTTCTTT.

This sequence joins TRBV5-8 and TRBJ2-3, with a possible D match to TRBD2 (6 bases). Trimming took off 4 bases at V and 7 bases at J, with 13 bases between the two ends. This CDR3 spans 13 amino acids. Per the germline V gene, CDR1 is SGHTS and CDR2 is YDEGEE. The CDR3 protein is CASSPRDSYTQYF. The CDR3 DNA follows: TGTGCCAGCAGCCCCCGGGACTCGTATACGCAGTATTTT.

CDR3 sequence reads: CASSYFGLGAGELFF. CDR3 sequence (DNA): TGTGCCAGCAGTTACTTCGGACTAGGGGCCGGGGAGCTGTTTTTT. The chain combines TRBV6-5 with TRBJ2-2, with 7 bases lining up with TRBD2. Germline lookup yields CDR1 MNHEY and CDR2 SVGAGI. The CDR3 covers 15 residues. V trimming: 1 base; J trimming: 6 bases; junction bases outside the gene matches: 5.